A single sample gave rise to the 25 T cell receptor beta chains below, sequenced in a study of blood T cell repertoires in COVID-19. Data came from immunoSEQ multiplex PCR; TCRdb stores just in-frame clones and leaves some out. The sample holds about 220,000 clones, 70% to 90% seen once. Sequenced material: PBMCs or T cells enriched from blood (not recorded which). Source of these receptors: a woman aged 40 to 49 with acute COVID-19.

The V call is TRBV15, the J call TRBJ1-5; D uncertain. V lost 4 bases to trimming and J lost 5 bases, with 15 bases between them. The CDR3 has 15 amino acids. In germline, CDR1 is LNHNV, CDR2 YYDKDF (reference sequence). CDR3 residues: CATSKSPETYQPQHF. For the CDR3, the DNA is TGTGCCACCAGCAAGAGCCCCGAGACATATCAGCCCCAGCATTTT.

J is TRBJ2-3 and V is TRBV6-1, with TRBD1 as a possible D gene (6 bases). Germline-derived CDR1 and CDR2 are MNHNS and SASEGT. The CDR3 contains 16 residues. Trimming removed 4 bases at V and 4 bases at J, with 18 bases between. The CDR3 DNA sequence: TGTGCCAGCAGTGGCGAGACCGGGACACCAGCAGATACGCAGTATTTT. Its translation is CASSGETGTPADTQYF.

This clone was detected only once. CDR3 loop: CASSQDKISGWNYGYTF. CDR3 DNA sequence: TGTGCCAGCAGCCAAGATAAGATTTCGGGTTGGAACTATGGCTACACCTTC. The gene calls are TRBV14 and TRBJ1-2; D unclear. This CDR3 spans 17 amino acids. Germline V gene sequence: CDR1 SGHDN, CDR2 FVKESK. The V end lost 0 bases, the J end lost 2 bases, and 16 bases lay between the germline ends.

This clone has a handful of counts. This chain joins TRBV27 and TRBJ1-2, with D possibly TRBD1 on 6 matching bases. Germline assignment: CDR1 MNHEY and CDR2 SMNVEV (reference sequence). CDR3 length equals 13 residues. The V end lost 5 bases, the J end lost 4 bases, and 11 bases lay between the germline ends. Here the CDR3 DNA reads TGTGCCAGCAGTCTGACAGGTTCCTATGGCTACACCTTC. Its protein is CASSLTGSYGYTF.

The chain has TRBV19 and TRBJ2-7, with a tentative D call TRBD1 (5 bases). Per germline, CDR1 LNHDA and CDR2 SQIVND (reference sequence). With 6 bases removed from V and 3 bases from J, the gap between germline ends came to 12 bases. The CDR3 extends over 13 amino acids. CDR3 in amino acids: CASSPGSFYEQYF. As DNA, the CDR3 is TGTGCCAGTAGCCCAGGGTCCTTCTACGAGCAGTACTTC.

The chain joins TRBV12-3 or TRBV12-4 to TRBJ1-1; 8 positions match TRBD1. The CDR3 contains 13 residues. V shed 5 bases, J shed 5 bases, and the junction held 4 bases outside the gene matches. CDR3 region: CASSPTGVTEAFF. DNA of the CDR3: TGTGCCAGCAGTCCGACAGGGGTTACTGAAGCTTTCTTT.

The rearrangement joins TRBV5-4 to TRBJ1-1; the D gene is possibly TRBD1 (5 bases). The CDR3 is 13 residues long. V was clipped by 7 bases and J by 1 base, with 11 bases between them. Germline-derived CDR1 and CDR2 are SGHNT and YYREEE (reference sequence). The CDR3: CASVEGQNTEAFF. CDR3 in DNA: TGTGCCAGCGTCGAAGGACAGAACACTGAAGCTTTCTTT.

This chain links TRBV7-9 with TRBJ1-1; D unresolved. Germline V lookup: CDR1 SEHNR, CDR2 FQNEAQ (reference sequence). Trimming cost V 2 bases and J 5 bases, with 24 bases left between them. The CDR3 contains 18 residues. CDR3 region: CASSLSGGSVGFVTEAFF. The CDR3, as DNA: TGTGCCAGCAGCTTATCGGGTGGGTCAGTTGGGTTCGTAACTGAAGCTTTCTTT.

The chain combines TRBV19 with TRBJ1-1; 7 bases align to TRBD1. Trimming removed 8 bases from V and 9 bases from J; junction bases left unmatched: 18. The CDR3 loop spans 15 amino acids. Germline CDR1 LNHDA, CDR2 SQIVND (reference sequence). The CDR3 protein is CASLQSGTGVGKAFF. Written as DNA, the CDR3 is TGTGCCAGTCTCCAGAGTGGTACAGGGGTAGGAAAAGCTTTCTTT.

J is TRBJ2-7 and V is TRBV7-9; 11 positions match TRBD1. The V segment lost 5 bases and the J segment 6 bases; nucleotides outside the gene matches: 6. The CDR3 contains 14 residues. The germline gives CDR1 SEHNR, CDR2 FQNEAQ (reference sequence). CDR3 DNA sequence: TGTGCCAGCAGCGTAGGACAGGGGGCAAGCGAGCAGTACTTC. Residues: CASSVGQGASEQYF.

This clone was seen more than once but under ten times. The chain combines TRBV7-2 with TRBJ1-5; D call uncertain. There are 15 residues in the CDR3. With 4 bases removed from V and 3 bases from J, the gap between germline ends came to 13 bases. The germline V gene encodes CDR1 SGHTA and CDR2 FQGNSA. The CDR3 nucleotides read TGTGCCAGCAGCTCCCTGTGGCAGGACAATCAGCCCCAGCATTTT. Its protein product is CASSSLWQDNQPQHF.

The chain has TRBV5-4 and TRBJ1-4; TRBD1 might be the D (5 bases). Germline CDR1 and CDR2: SGHNT and YYREEE (reference sequence). Between the trimmed V and J ends, which lost 3 bases and 3 bases, there was a span of 12 bases. The CDR3 is made up of 15 amino acids. The CDR3 bases are TGTGCCAGCAGCTCCACCGGAGGGGCTAATGAAAAACTGTTTTTT. Translated, it gives CASSSTGGANEKLFF. The full variable domain, its missing parts supplied by reference TRBV5-4 and TRBJ1-4, is ETGVTQSPTHLIKTRGQQVTLRCSSQSGHNTVSWYQQALGQGPQFIFQYYREEENGRGNFPPRFSGLQFPNYSSELNVNALELDDSALYLCASSSTGGANEKLFFGSGTQLSVL.

The V gene is TRBV18, the J gene TRBJ1-6; the match to TRBD1 covers 10 bases. CDR1 is KGHSH, CDR2 LQKENI, per germline. There are 15 residues in the CDR3. V lost 4 bases, J lost 8 bases, and 5 bases stayed unmatched. CDR3 nucleotides: TGTGCCAGCTCACGGGCGACAGGGGGCGATTCACCCCTCCACTTT. Translated: CASSRATGGDSPLHF.

The chain employs TRBV2 and TRBJ1-4; weak D call: TRBD1 (5 bases). V was trimmed by 6 bases and J by 7 bases, leaving 15 bases between them. The CDR3 is 14 residues long. Looked up from germline, CDR1 is SNHLY and CDR2 is FYNNEI. DNA of the CDR3: TGTGCCAGCAGCCTACTACAGGATCGTGAAAAACTGTTTTTT. Its protein product is CASSLLQDREKLFF.

The rearrangement joins TRBV5-1 to TRBJ1-6; 10 bases align to TRBD1. The CDR3 is 15 residues long. CDR1 and CDR2 from the germline V gene are SGHRS and YFSETQ. The J segment lost 8 bases and the V segment lost 0 bases, leaving 2 bases of the junction unmatched. The CDR3 loop is CASSLAGTGDSPLHF. DNA for the CDR3: TGCGCCAGCAGCTTGGCTGGGACAGGGGATTCACCCCTCCACTTT.

The genes are TRBV4-3 and TRBJ1-2; perhaps TRBD1 as D (6 bases). This CDR3 region has 14 residues. Trimming stripped 3 bases from V and 4 bases from J, with 12 bases between. Germline CDR1 is LGHNA and CDR2 is YSLEER. The CDR3 nucleotides read TGCGCCAGCAGCCAGGCGACAGGCGTCTATGGCTACACCTTC. Residues: CASSQATGVYGYTF.

The chain employs TRBV13 and TRBJ2-2; a possible D gene is TRBD1 (6 bases). Germline V gene data show CDR1 as PRHDT and CDR2 as FYEKMQ (reference sequence). This CDR3 is 15 amino acids long. Trimming pared 3 bases from V and 2 bases from J, leaving 10 bases between. The CDR3 region is CASSFPRGNTGELFF. CDR3 sequence (DNA): TGTGCCAGCAGCTTCCCCAGGGGTAACACCGGGGAGCTGTTTTTT.

The chain links TRBV11-2 to TRBJ1-1; D possibly corresponds to TRBD1 (6 bases). The CDR3 runs 17 residues. Between the trimmed V and J ends, which lost 1 base and 1 base, there was a span of 16 bases. In germline, CDR1 is SGHAT, CDR2 FQNNGV. In DNA, the CDR3 is TGTGCCAGCAGCTTAGTGGGGACAACCAGTTCGAACACTGAAGCTTTCTTT. Protein sequence: CASSLVGTTSSNTEAFF.

The rearrangement uses TRBV25-1 and TRBJ1-6, with TRBD1 matching over 10 bases. Germline CDR1 and CDR2: MGHDK and SYGVNS. CDR3 length: 14 amino acids. Trimming took 4 bases from V and 7 from J; bases not matched to a gene: 1. CDR3 sequence (DNA): TGTGCCAGCAGTGGGGGACAGGGGAATTCACCCCTCCACTTT. Amino acid sequence: CASSGGQGNSPLHF.

This rearrangement joins TRBV12-3 or TRBV12-4 to TRBJ1-5, with 8 nucleotides matching TRBD1. V lost 4 bases to trimming and J lost 6 bases; unmatched junction nucleotides: 2. CDR3 length: 13 amino acids. The CDR3: CASSSDRGQPQHF. As DNA, the CDR3 is TGTGCCAGCAGTTCCGACAGGGGTCAGCCCCAGCATTTT.

V and J are TRBV18 and TRBJ1-1; 9 bases agree with TRBD1. This CDR3 has 13 residues. Unmatched junction bases numbered 11, after V lost 8 bases and J lost 10 bases. Germline CDR1 reads KGHSH; CDR2 reads LQKENI. The CDR3 protein is CASLETGGIRAFF. CDR3 DNA: TGTGCCAGCCTCGAGACAGGGGGGATACGAGCTTTCTTT.

J is TRBJ1-3 and V is TRBV6-5; the D is unclear. V was clipped by 3 bases and J by 2 bases, with 8 bases between them. This CDR3 is built from 14 residues. CDR1 and CDR2 (germline): MNHEY, SVGAGI. The CDR3 DNA follows: TGTGCCAGCAGTTATCGCGCCGCTGGAAACACCATATATTTT. This codes for CASSYRAAGNTIYF.

CDR3 DNA sequence: TGTGCCAGCAGCCCCAACGTAGATGGCTACACCTTC. It specifies CASSPNVDGYTF. The rearrangement links TRBV7-2 to TRBJ1-2; D gene uncertain. With 5 bases removed from V and 6 bases from J, the gap between germline ends came to 10 bases. In germline, CDR1 is SGHTA, CDR2 FQGNSA. The CDR3 consists of 12 residues.

V is TRBV5-4 and J is TRBJ2-7; 15 bases map to TRBD2. J gave up 0 bases and V 4 bases, and 5 bases lay outside the gene matches. The CDR3 totals 17 residues. From germline, CDR1 is SGHNT and CDR2 YYREEE (reference sequence). CDR3 in amino acids: CASSQGLAGGLSYEQYF. CDR3 DNA sequence: TGTGCCAGCAGCCAGGGACTAGCGGGGGGCCTCTCCTACGAGCAGTACTTC.

On this clone itself: This specimen includes other DNA sequences encoding the same CDR3. The CDR3 nucleotides read TGTGCCAGCTCACCGGGACAGAGGAACACTGAAGCTTTCTTT. Translated, it gives CASSPGQRNTEAFF. V and J are TRBV18 and TRBJ1-1; 7 bases are a match to TRBD1. This CDR3 contains 14 residues. From germline, CDR1 is KGHSH and CDR2 LQKENI. The junction had 2 bases not matched to a gene; V was cut back by 3 bases and J by 1 base.